Following are 32 T cell receptor beta chains from one sample sequenced in a study of Graves' ophthalmopathy and Graves' hyperthyroidism. Amplification of TCR beta CDR3 regions used RNA transcripts. HTBI primers served in a first-round RT-PCR, which a second-round multiplex PCR followed. MiXCR, run by TCRdb on the multiplex PCR reads, gives a single entry per CDR3 protein. Of 500,000 to 700,000 distinct CDR3 sequences listed, about two fifths are singletons. Input material: peripheral blood or thyroid tissue (not recorded which). These receptors were obtained from an adult man with Graves' hyperthyroidism.

This clonotype has a count of ten or more. The chain has TRBV7-6 and TRBJ1-5; the D is unclear. The CDR3 length is 13 residues. The ends were cut back, 1 base at V and 5 bases at J, with 6 bases in the middle. Germline loops: CDR1 SGHVS, CDR2 FNYEAQ. CDR3 amino acids: CASSLGPDQPQHF. As DNA, the CDR3 is TGTGCCAGCAGCTTAGGGCCCGATCAGCCCCAGCATTTT.

This clonotype was detected ten times or more. The J gene is TRBJ1-4, the V gene TRBV7-9; possibly TRBD1 for D (5 bases). Trimming left V 5 bases short and J 6 bases short, with 19 bases between. Germline lookup yields CDR1 SEHNR and CDR2 FQNEAQ (reference sequence). The CDR3 has 16 amino acids. CDR3 sequence: CASSNGLRDGDEKLFF. CDR3 nucleotides: TGTGCCAGCAGCAACGGCCTCCGGGACGGAGATGAAAAACTGTTTTTT.

In regard to this clonotype: This may arise from a read error, as a much more abundant clone is one base away. V and J are TRBV11-2 and TRBJ2-7; tentatively, D is TRBD1 (5 bases). Germline V gene sequence: CDR1 SGHAT, CDR2 FQNNGV. The length of the CDR3 is 15 residues. Trimming shortened V by 5 bases and J by 3 bases, and 17 bases separated the two germline ends. This chain's CDR3 is CASSPDRPSIYEQYF. Here the CDR3 DNA reads TGTGCCAGCAGCCCAGACAGACCTTCTATCTACGAGCAGTACTTC.

This clonotype was found many times. J is TRBJ2-2 and V is TRBV20-1; possibly TRBD2 for D (5 bases). The V gene lost 3 bases and the J gene lost 10 bases, with 15 bases spanning the gap. This CDR3 is built from 13 residues. From germline, CDR1 is DFQATT and CDR2 SNEGSKA (reference sequence). The CDR3 is CSASDSGSAELFF. The CDR3 DNA reads as TGCAGTGCTAGTGACTCGGGGTCTGCGGAGCTGTTTTTT.

This chain links TRBV20-1 with TRBJ2-1; weak D call: TRBD1 (5 bases). V dropped 1 base and J dropped 7 bases, with 17 bases sitting between them. This CDR3 is built from 15 residues. CDR1 and CDR2 from the germline V gene are DFQATT and SNEGSKA (reference sequence). For the CDR3, the DNA is TGCAGTGCTAGAGGGTCAGGGCCGGTACAGAATGAGCAGTTCTTC. Amino acids: CSARGSGPVQNEQFF.

The J gene is TRBJ1-1, the V gene TRBV20-1; D possibly corresponds to TRBD1 (6 bases). CDR1 is DFQATT and CDR2 is SNEGSKA in the germline V gene (reference sequence). The CDR3 runs 16 residues. V lost 0 bases and J 12 bases, leaving 26 bases between the germline ends. The CDR3 DNA reads TGCAGTGCTAGAGATCTGAGGAACAGGGAGTTTGAGGTGTCTTTCTTT. This codes for CSARDLRNREFEVSFF.

The chain employs TRBV7-2 and TRBJ1-6; no definite D call. CDR3 length equals 15 residues. Germline-derived CDR1 and CDR2 are SGHTA and FQGNSA. V shed 5 bases and J shed 0 bases, with 8 bases lying between them. The CDR3 here is CASSGGPSYNSPLHF. The DNA of the CDR3 is TGTGCCAGCAGCGGAGGGCCCTCCTATAATTCACCCCTCCACTTT.

This clonotype was seen only once. This chain links TRBV2 with TRBJ1-2; D gene ambiguous. Germline V gene lookup returns CDR1 SNHLY and CDR2 FYNNEI. The CDR3 runs 13 residues. V was pared by 7 bases and J by 2 bases, with 11 bases between. The CDR3 sequence: CASTQEMNYGYTF. The DNA of the CDR3 is TGTGCCAGCACGCAGGAGATGAACTATGGCTACACCTTC.

Comment on this clonotype: A much bigger clone sits one base away, suggesting this may be a read error. V usage is TRBV10-3 and J usage is TRBJ2-7; 7 nucleotides line up with TRBD1. The V segment lost 5 bases and the J segment 2 bases; nucleotides outside the gene matches: 9. CDR1 is ENHRY, CDR2 SYGVKD, per germline. The CDR3 sequence is 15 residues long. The chain's CDR3 is CAISSVTGNPYEQYF. CDR3 sequence (DNA): TGTGCCATCAGTTCCGTGACAGGGAATCCCTACGAGCAGTACTTC.

This clonotype was seen at least ten times. The chain uses TRBV2 and TRBJ1-4; maybe TRBD1 (6 bases). The V end was cut by 7 bases, the J end by 3 bases, with 12 bases between. The CDR3 spans 14 residues. Per the germline V gene, CDR1 is SNHLY and CDR2 is FYNNEI. The CDR3 sequence: CASTPTGANEKLFF. In DNA, the CDR3 is TGTGCCAGCACCCCGACAGGAGCTAATGAAAAACTGTTTTTT.

On this clonotype itself: Mismatch with germline at one junction end may stem from a read error. The V call is TRBV25-1, the J call TRBJ1-1; the D is unclear. The CDR3 is 14 residues long. The V gene's germline CDR1 is MGHDK and CDR2 SYGVNS. The CDR3 region has the DNA TGTGCCAGCAGTTTACGAGGACTGAGCACTGAAGCTCTCTTT. Encoded protein: CASSLRGLSTEALF.

This clonotype was detected ten times or more. The chain employs TRBV6-5 and TRBJ2-7; D is possibly TRBD1 or TRBD2 (5 bases each). Germline CDR1 MNHEY, CDR2 SVGAGI. V was shortened by 5 bases and J by 0 bases, with 8 bases between the two germline ends. The CDR3 contains 13 residues. CDR3 loop: CASSRDPSYEQYF. CDR3 nucleotides: TGTGCCAGCAGTAGGGACCCCTCCTACGAGCAGTACTTC.

This rearrangement joins TRBV6-6 to TRBJ2-5; D is undetermined. The J call is uncertain, as TRBJ2-1 better fits the DNA end. There are 13 residues in the CDR3. Germline V gene lookup returns CDR1 MNHNY and CDR2 SVGAGI (reference sequence). This CDR3 is CASSKRPYNEQFF. The CDR3 DNA reads as TGTGCCAGCAGTAAGAGACCTTACAATGAGCAGTTCTTC.

This clonotype was seen only a few times. This chain connects TRBV20-1 to TRBJ1-6, with a possible D match to TRBD1 (5 bases). Deletions cut 0 bases from V and 9 bases from J, with 15 bases between. The CDR3 loop spans 15 amino acids. Germline V gene lookup returns CDR1 DFQATT and CDR2 SNEGSKA (reference sequence). The CDR3: CSARDTGQGGSPLHF. CDR3 DNA sequence: TGCAGTGCTAGAGATACTGGGCAGGGAGGTTCACCCCTCCACTTT.

This clonotype was recorded at least ten times. This chain joins TRBV6-5 and TRBJ1-6; possibly TRBD1 for D (5 bases). From germline, CDR1 is MNHEY and CDR2 SVGAGI. V was shortened by 6 bases and J by 9 bases, with 12 bases between the two germline ends. This CDR3 comprises 13 residues. The chain's CDR3 is CASRSRDPSPLHF. Here the CDR3 DNA reads TGTGCCAGCAGATCCAGGGATCCTTCACCCCTCCACTTT.

This clonotype has a count of ten or more. The junction does not match germline at one end; this may be a read error. In nucleotides, the CDR3 is TGTGCTAGCAGCCAGGACAGGGGTCGGGAGACCCAGTACTTC. It codes for CASSQDRGRETQYF. The chain recombines TRBV7-7 with TRBJ2-5, with 9 positions matching TRBD1. The CDR3 runs 14 residues. CDR1 SSHAT and CDR2 FNYEAQ come from the germline V gene (reference sequence).

This clonotype was counted at least ten times. The rearrangement joins TRBV5-8 to TRBJ2-7, with D perhaps matching TRBD1 (6 bases). Deletions cut 1 base from V and 2 bases from J, with 10 bases between. The germline CDR1 and CDR2 sequences are SGHTS and YDEGEE. CDR3 length: 14 amino acids. The CDR3 DNA reads TGTGCCAGCAGCTTGCTGGGGGCGGCCTACGAGCAGTACTTC. Encoded protein: CASSLLGAAYEQYF.

Remarks on this clonotype: At one end the junction does not follow the germline gene, possibly because of a read error. This chain joins TRBV7-9 and TRBJ2-5; D remains ambiguous. Germline values: CDR1 SEHNR, CDR2 FQNEAQ (reference sequence). The CDR3 is made up of 13 amino acids. The CDR3: CSLRRQYQETQYF. The CDR3, as DNA: TGCAGCCTAAGGCGCCAGTACCAAGAGACCCAGTACTTC. Filled out from reference TRBV7-9 and TRBJ2-5, the complete variable domain reads DTGVSQNPRHKITKRGQNVTFRCDPISEHNRLYWYRQTLGQGPEFLTYFQNEAQLEKSRLLSDRFSAERPKGSFSTLEIQRTEQGDSAMYLCSLRRQYQETQYFGPGTRLLVL.

Only a few counts were recorded for this clonotype. The rearrangement links TRBV7-9 to TRBJ2-3, with 8 bases identical to TRBD2. CDR3 length equals 15 residues. Germline assignment: CDR1 SEHNR and CDR2 FQNEAQ (reference sequence). Germline trimming cut 2 bases from V and 4 bases from J; bases unmatched to any gene: 5. This chain's CDR3 is CASSLSGGGADTQYF. In DNA form, the CDR3 reads TGTGCCAGCAGCTTAAGCGGGGGTGGCGCAGATACGCAGTATTTT.

This clonotype has at least ten counts. The rearrangement joins TRBV7-9 to TRBJ1-1, with D possibly matching TRBD1 (5 bases). Germline V gene data show CDR1 as SEHNR and CDR2 as FQNEAQ (reference sequence). V lost 6 bases, J lost 11 bases, and 16 bases lay in between. The CDR3 length is 12 residues. The CDR3 coding sequence is TGTGCCAGCAGTCCACCGGGACTGACTGCTTTCTTT. It translates to CASSPPGLTAFF.

This clonotype came up many times. This chain links TRBV25-1 with TRBJ2-5; 11 nucleotides agree with TRBD2. Germline V gives CDR1 MGHDK, CDR2 SYGVNS. The CDR3 consists of 17 residues. Germline trimming cut 4 bases from V and 2 bases from J; bases unmatched to any gene: 9. The CDR3 nucleotides read TGTGCCAGCAGTGCTTCCGTAGCGGGAGGGATACAAGAGACCCAGTACTTC. It is translated as CASSASVAGGIQETQYF.

The chain couples TRBV29-1 to TRBJ2-7, with D possibly being TRBD1 or TRBD2 (5 bases each). Germline V gives CDR1 SQVTM, CDR2 ANQGSEA. The CDR3 has 11 amino acids. The V and J ends lost 6 bases and 6 bases respectively, with 12 bases between them. The chain's CDR3 is CSVVGTGEQYF. The DNA for the CDR3 is TGCAGCGTAGTCGGGACGGGCGAGCAGTACTTC.

A word on this clonotype: The germline gene is not matched at one end of the junction; a read error may be the cause. The V call is TRBV10-3, the J call TRBJ2-3, with 7 bases lining up with TRBD1. This CDR3 region has 15 residues. Germline-derived CDR1 and CDR2 are ENHRY and SYGVKD. The CDR3 region has the DNA TGTGCCAGCAGTCGAGGACAGGTTCCCAGAGATACGCAGTATTTT. Amino acids: CASSRGQVPRDTQYF.

This clonotype was detected many times. The rearrangement uses TRBV7-3 and TRBJ2-5, with 8 bases identical to TRBD2. Trimming at V came to 2 bases and at J to 1 base, leaving 3 bases not matched to a gene. CDR1 is SGHTA and CDR2 is FQGTGA in the germline V gene. This CDR3 is 15 amino acids long. DNA for the CDR3: TGTGCCAGCAGCTTATGGGCGGGGGGCCAAGAGACCCAGTACTTC. Its translation is CASSLWAGGQETQYF.

The chain carries TRBV29-1 and TRBJ1-1, with D perhaps matching TRBD1 (5 bases). Trimming removed 6 bases at V and 3 bases at J, with 14 bases between. Germline assignment: CDR1 SQVTM and CDR2 ANQGSEA. The CDR3 has 13 residues. The CDR3 here is CSVRGPVYTEAFF. In DNA form, the CDR3 reads TGCAGCGTAAGGGGCCCGGTCTACACTGAAGCTTTCTTT.

V and J are TRBV12-5 and TRBJ2-7; tentative D call: TRBD1 (6 bases). The CDR3 is made up of 13 amino acids. V was clipped by 6 bases and J by 4 bases, with 13 bases between them. The germline gives CDR1 LGHNT, CDR2 FRNRAP. CDR3 sequence: CASGSGELYEQYF. In nucleotides, the CDR3 is TGTGCTAGTGGATCAGGGGAACTATACGAGCAGTACTTC.

This clonotype was seen ten or more times. The chain recombines TRBV29-1 with TRBJ1-1, with D tentatively TRBD1 (6 bases). Between the trimmed V and J ends, which lost 4 bases and 0 bases, there was a span of 12 bases. CDR3 length equals 14 residues. The V gene's germline CDR1 is SQVTM and CDR2 ANQGSEA. CDR3 DNA sequence: TGCAGCGTTGTTTGGACAGCGATGAACACTGAAGCTTTCTTT. The encoded protein is CSVVWTAMNTEAFF.

CDR3 nucleotide sequence: TGTGCCAGCAGTGAAGCCAGGCTTTATTATAATTCACCCCTCCACTTT. This encodes CASSEARLYYNSPLHF. V and J are TRBV6-5 and TRBJ1-6, with D unresolved. Per germline, CDR1 MNHEY and CDR2 SVGAGI. V was trimmed by 5 bases and J by 4 bases, leaving 15 bases between them. The CDR3 has 16 amino acids.

The chain uses TRBV19 and TRBJ2-1; TRBD1 agrees at 11 bases. Per germline, CDR1 LNHDA and CDR2 SQIVND (reference sequence). V gave up 4 bases and J gave up 8 bases; unmatched junction bases: 7. The CDR3 loop spans 15 amino acids. Written as DNA, the CDR3 is TGTGCCAGTAGTACCCCGGGACAGGGGGGTGATGAGCAGTTCTTC. It codes for CASSTPGQGGDEQFF.

On this clonotype: This could be a read error, since a much larger clone is one nucleotide away. The rearrangement uses TRBV5-1 and TRBJ1-4; 8 nucleotides match TRBD1. J lost 10 bases, V lost 7 bases, and 9 bases had no gene match. CDR1 is SGHRS, CDR2 YFSETQ, per germline. CDR3 length equals 13 residues. This CDR3 is CASRPDRVGKLFF. The CDR3 DNA sequence: TGCGCCAGCCGCCCGGACAGGGTTGGAAAACTGTTTTTT.

This clonotype was observed at least ten times. The chain links TRBV12-3 or TRBV12-4 to TRBJ1-1; no firm D call. V lost 5 bases and J lost 0, with 10 bases in between. The CDR3 covers 14 residues. The CDR3 sequence: CASSPGSLNTEAFF. The CDR3 nucleotides are TGTGCCAGCAGTCCCGGGAGCCTGAACACTGAAGCTTTCTTT.

This clonotype was seen a few times. V gene TRBV28 combines with J gene TRBJ2-7, with D possibly matching TRBD2 (7 bases). This CDR3 spans 12 amino acids. Looked up from germline, CDR1 is MDHEN and CDR2 is SYDVKM. The V end was cut by 6 bases, the J end by 7 bases, with 13 bases between. CDR3 bases: TGTGCCAGCAGCACAGGGAGGGAAGAGCAGTACTTC. It codes for CASSTGREEQYF.